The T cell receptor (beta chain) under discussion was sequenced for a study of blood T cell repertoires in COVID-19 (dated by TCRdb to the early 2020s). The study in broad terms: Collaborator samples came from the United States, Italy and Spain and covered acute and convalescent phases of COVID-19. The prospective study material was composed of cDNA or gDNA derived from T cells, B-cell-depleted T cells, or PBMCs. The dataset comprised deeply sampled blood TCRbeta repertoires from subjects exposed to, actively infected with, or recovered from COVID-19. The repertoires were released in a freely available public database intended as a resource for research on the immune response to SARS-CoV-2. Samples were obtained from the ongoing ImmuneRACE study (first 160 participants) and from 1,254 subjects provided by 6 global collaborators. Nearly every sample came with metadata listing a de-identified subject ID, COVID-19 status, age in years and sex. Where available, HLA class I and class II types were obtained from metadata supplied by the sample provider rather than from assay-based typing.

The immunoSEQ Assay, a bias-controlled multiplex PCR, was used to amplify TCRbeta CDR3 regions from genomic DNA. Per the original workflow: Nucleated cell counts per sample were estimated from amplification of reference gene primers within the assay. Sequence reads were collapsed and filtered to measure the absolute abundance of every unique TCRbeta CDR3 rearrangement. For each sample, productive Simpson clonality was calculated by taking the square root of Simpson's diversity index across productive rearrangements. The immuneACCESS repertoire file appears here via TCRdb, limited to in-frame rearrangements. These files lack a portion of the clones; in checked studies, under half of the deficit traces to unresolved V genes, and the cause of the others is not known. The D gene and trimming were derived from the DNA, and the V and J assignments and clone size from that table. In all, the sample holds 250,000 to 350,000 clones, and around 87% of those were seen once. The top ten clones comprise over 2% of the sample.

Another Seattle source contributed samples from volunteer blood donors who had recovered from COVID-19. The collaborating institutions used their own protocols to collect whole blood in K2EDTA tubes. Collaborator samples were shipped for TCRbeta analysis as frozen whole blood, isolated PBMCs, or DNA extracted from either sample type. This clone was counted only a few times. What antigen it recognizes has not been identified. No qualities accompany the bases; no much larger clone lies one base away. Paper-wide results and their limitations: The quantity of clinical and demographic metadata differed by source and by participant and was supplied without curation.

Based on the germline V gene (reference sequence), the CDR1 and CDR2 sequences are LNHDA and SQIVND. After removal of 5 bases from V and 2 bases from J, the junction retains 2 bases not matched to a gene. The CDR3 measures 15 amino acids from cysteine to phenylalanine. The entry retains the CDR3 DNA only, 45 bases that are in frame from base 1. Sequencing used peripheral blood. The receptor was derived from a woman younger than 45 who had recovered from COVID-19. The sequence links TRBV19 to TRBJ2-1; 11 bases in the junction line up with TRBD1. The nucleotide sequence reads TGTGCCAGTAGTGGGGGACAGGGGGCCTACAATGAGCAGTTCTTC. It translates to CASSGGQGAYNEQFF. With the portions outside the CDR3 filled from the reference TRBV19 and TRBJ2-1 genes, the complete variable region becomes DGGITQSPKYLFRKEGQNVTLSCEQNLNHDAMYWYRQDPGQGLRLIYYSQIVNDFQKGDIAEGYSVSREKKESFPLTVTSAQKNPTAFYLCASSGGQGAYNEQFFGPGTRLTVL.